The T cell receptor beta chain described here comes from a study of blood T cell repertoires in COVID-19. About the research overall: The United States, Italy and Spain supplied acute and convalescent COVID-19 samples. The cDNA or gDNA used as material had been derived from T cells, B-cell-depleted T cells, or PBMCs.

The repertoire was sequenced with immunoSEQ multiplex PCR; TCRdb's copy has only in-frame clones and lacks some. Of 95,000 to 150,000 clones in the sample, 85% were seen once. V was trimmed by 4 bases and J by 2 bases, leaving 11 bases between them. The CDR3 runs to 13 residues. Germline loops: CDR1 SQVTM, CDR2 ANQGSEA. Material: peripheral blood. This rearrangement joins TRBV29-1 to TRBJ1-2; D is perhaps TRBD1 (6 bases). The receptor's source is a man older than 75 with acute or convalescent COVID-19. The CDR3 region is CSVGEGVNYGYTF. In nucleotides, the CDR3 is TGCAGCGTTGGGGAGGGGGTGAACTATGGCTACACCTTC.